Shown below are 6 T cell receptor beta chains from a single sample sequenced in a study of blood T cell repertoires in COVID-19 (dated by TCRdb to 2020 to 2021). Libraries were made using the immunoSEQ multiplex PCR assay. TCRdb took over this immuneACCESS table, retaining in-frame rearrangements with V and J assigned. Such tables are incomplete; in checked studies, under half of the missing clones stem from an unresolved V gene, and the remainder is unexplained. The table for this sample lists 30,000 to 45,000 clones; about 91% of them were counted only once. 7% to 9% of the sample comes from the top ten. Specimen: peripheral blood. Source of these receptors: a human donor in a cohort sampled during active COVID-19.

J is TRBJ1-1 and V is TRBV6-5; 11 nucleotides line up with TRBD1. The J segment lost 3 bases and the V segment lost 10 bases, leaving 7 bases of the junction unmatched. Germline V gene lookup returns CDR1 MNHEY and CDR2 SVGAGI. The CDR3 is made up of 14 amino acids. The CDR3 sequence is CATQRTGGDTEAFF. In DNA, the CDR3 is TGTGCCACCCAAAGGACAGGGGGCGACACTGAAGCTTTCTTT.

The chain joins TRBV23-1 to TRBJ2-3; no clear D. TRBV23-1 is an ORF; its function is uncertain. V lost 0 bases and J lost 0, with 7 bases in between. This CDR3 is built from 15 residues. As DNA, the CDR3 is TGCGCCAGCAGTCAATCCTCCCGGAGCACAGATACGCAGTATTTT. This translates into CASSQSSRSTDTQYF.

The rearrangement uses TRBV12-5 and TRBJ2-7; D is perhaps TRBD1 (5 bases). V lost 1 base and J lost 5, with 18 bases in between. Germline-derived CDR1 and CDR2 are LGHNT and FRNRAP. The CDR3 is 16 amino acids. This CDR3 reads CASGLAVQGAYHEQYF. In nucleotides, the CDR3 is TGTGCTAGTGGTTTGGCCGTGCAGGGTGCCTACCACGAGCAGTACTTC. Together with reference TRBV12-5 and TRBJ2-7, the CDR3 gives the full variable domain: DARVTQTPRHKVTEMGQEVTMRCQPILGHNTVFWYRQTMMQGLELLAYFRNRAPLDDSGMPKDRFSAEMPDATLATLKIQPSEPRDSAVYFCASGLAVQGAYHEQYFGPGTRLTVT.

V gene TRBV6-5 combines with J gene TRBJ2-7; 8 positions match TRBD2. CDR1 and CDR2 from the germline V gene are MNHEY and SVGAGI. The V and J ends lost 2 bases and 0 bases, in that order; junction bases with no gene match: 3. This CDR3 has 15 residues. The CDR3 protein is CASSYGLAPSYEQYF. CDR3 bases: TGTGCCAGCAGTTACGGACTAGCTCCCTCCTACGAGCAGTACTTC.

The rearrangement links TRBV4-1 to TRBJ1-5; 8 bases line up with TRBD1. The CDR3 is 16 residues long. Germline V gives CDR1 MGHRA, CDR2 YSYEKL. After removal of 4 bases from V and 9 bases from J, the junction contained 14 bases not matched to a gene. The CDR3 reads CASSREPGTGSLPQHF. CDR3 in DNA: TGCGCCAGCAGCCGAGAACCCGGGACAGGATCCTTGCCCCAGCATTTT.

CDR3 protein: CASSPGLAGVYEQYF. In DNA form, the CDR3 reads TGTGCCAGCAGCCCGGGACTAGCGGGAGTTTACGAGCAGTACTTC. The chain employs TRBV28 and TRBJ2-7; 14 bases map to TRBD2. CDR3 size: 15 residues. J was trimmed by 4 bases and V by 6 bases; bases with no gene match: 5. Germline V gene lookup returns CDR1 MDHEN and CDR2 SYDVKM.